One and the same sample provided the 18 T cell receptor beta chains below, sequenced in a study of T-cell memory formation after mild COVID-19. TCRdb passed the 5' RACE reads through MiXCR, listing each CDR3 protein once. The table records 400,000 to 500,000 distinct CDR3 sequences, more than 15% of them present only once. Material for sequencing was PBMCs or a T cell subset sorted from them (not recorded which). These TCRs come from a man aged 18 to 29 who had mild COVID-19 (a few samples of this study predate the infection). Cell type and time point are not known.

This chain uses TRBV2 with TRBJ2-3; 10 bases map to TRBD1. Germline V gives CDR1 SNHLY, CDR2 FYNNEI. This CDR3 has 14 residues. V was clipped by 5 bases and J by 5 bases; unmatched bases: 4. In nucleotides, the CDR3 is TGTGCCAGCAGTCGGGACAGGGGAGTAGATACGCAGTATTTT. Translating gives CASSRDRGVDTQYF.

The rearrangement links TRBV7-8 to TRBJ1-2, with 7 bases fitting TRBD1. CDR3 length equals 16 residues. V gave up 6 bases and J gave up 4 bases; unmatched junction bases: 14. Germline V CDR1 and CDR2: SGHVS, FQNEAQ. CDR3 residues: CASRPTAPQGVYGYTF. The CDR3 DNA reads as TGTGCCAGCAGGCCTACCGCCCCGCAGGGGGTCTATGGCTACACCTTC.

This sequence joins TRBV7-9 and TRBJ2-5; D remains ambiguous. Looked up from germline, CDR1 is SEHNR and CDR2 is FQNEAQ (reference sequence). The V gene lost 4 bases and the J gene lost 1 base, with 10 bases spanning the gap. This CDR3 has 14 amino acids. CDR3: CASSSTLPQETQYF. In DNA form, the CDR3 reads TGTGCCAGCAGCTCGACACTTCCCCAAGAGACCCAGTACTTC.

This clonotype was recorded a few times. The rearrangement joins TRBV27 to TRBJ2-2; D is unresolved. The CDR3 sequence is 13 residues long. V lost 2 bases and J 4 bases, leaving 5 bases between the germline ends. Germline CDR1 and CDR2: MNHEY and SMNVEV (reference sequence). CDR3 coding DNA: TGTGCCAGCAGTTTACAGATCACCGGGGAGCTGTTTTTT. The encoded protein is CASSLQITGELFF.

This clonotype was seen repeatedly, ten times or more. The gene calls are TRBV5-1 and TRBJ1-1; 8 bases are a match to TRBD1. The CDR3 is made up of 15 amino acids. The J segment lost 3 bases and the V segment lost 4 bases, leaving 8 bases of the junction unmatched. Germline V gene sequence: CDR1 SGHRS, CDR2 YFSETQ. The CDR3 DNA reads TGCGCCAGCAGCGCGACAGGGGCAAGGGACACTGAAGCTTTCTTT. Its translation is CASSATGARDTEAFF.

The chain links TRBV4-1 to TRBJ2-2; 10 positions match TRBD2. Germline-derived CDR1 and CDR2 are MGHRA and YSYEKL. The CDR3 loop spans 19 amino acids. V shed 1 base, J shed 4 bases, and the junction held 12 bases outside the gene matches. CDR3 DNA sequence: TGCGCCAGCAGCCAAGGAGGTAGCGGGGGGACCCCGGGCACCGGGGAGCTGTTTTTT. Amino acids: CASSQGGSGGTPGTGELFF.

V and J are TRBV5-1 and TRBJ2-1, with 9 bases aligning to TRBD2. Germline V gives CDR1 SGHRS, CDR2 YFSETQ. With 4 bases clipped from V and 8 bases from J, the junction kept 16 bases outside the gene matches. The length of the CDR3 is 17 residues. The CDR3 DNA is TGCGCCAGCAGCCTCGTGGGCGGGGGGGCGCGGTGGGATGAGCAGTTCTTC. Amino acid sequence: CASSLVGGGARWDEQFF. The full variable domain, in which reference TRBV5-1 and TRBJ2-1 provide the parts outside the CDR3, is KAGVTQTPRYLIKTRGQQVTLSCSPISGHRSVSWYQQTPGQGLQFLFEYFSETQRNKGNFPGRFSGRQFSNSRSEMNVSTLELGDSALYLCASSLVGGGARWDEQFFGPGTRLTVL.

This chain links TRBV7-2 with TRBJ2-3, with TRBD1 matching over 7 bases. Trimming at V came to 5 bases and at J to 2 bases, leaving 4 bases not matched to a gene. Per the germline V gene, CDR1 is SGHTA and CDR2 is FQGNSA. This CDR3 has 14 amino acids. CDR3 DNA: TGTGCCAGCAGCGCGGACAGGATCACAGATACGCAGTATTTT. It is translated as CASSADRITDTQYF.

The rearrangement joins TRBV4-2 to TRBJ2-6, with 8 bases aligning to TRBD1. Looked up from germline, CDR1 is LGHNA and CDR2 is YNFKEQ. V trimming: 4 bases; J trimming: 2 bases; junction bases outside the gene matches: 7. The CDR3 has 17 residues. CDR3 protein: CASSPQSTGAGANVLTF. In nucleotides, the CDR3 is TGTGCCAGCAGCCCGCAATCGACAGGGGCTGGGGCCAACGTCCTGACTTTC.

This clonotype showed up just a few times. V and J are TRBV6-5 and TRBJ1-6; D is possibly TRBD1 (5 bases). V lost 7 bases and J lost 7, with 11 bases in between. Germline CDR1 reads MNHEY; CDR2 reads SVGAGI. The CDR3 totals 13 residues. In nucleotides, the CDR3 is TGTGCCAGCAAGTGGCAGGGAAATTCACCCCTCCACTTT. This encodes CASKWQGNSPLHF.

The rearrangement links TRBV5-1 to TRBJ2-5; perhaps TRBD2 as D (5 bases). Germline CDR1 SGHRS, CDR2 YFSETQ. The ends were cut back, 4 bases at V and 3 bases at J, with 13 bases in the middle. This CDR3 spans 14 amino acids. In nucleotides, the CDR3 is TGCGCCAGCAGCGGGTCGAGAGCGGAAGAGACCCAGTACTTC. It translates to CASSGSRAEETQYF.

The V and J genes are TRBV5-6 and TRBJ2-2; no clear D. Germline V gene lookup returns CDR1 SGHDT and CDR2 YYEEEE. The CDR3 has 16 amino acids. Deletions cut 4 bases from V and 0 bases from J, with 13 bases between. Here the CDR3 reads CASSHRIRTNTGELFF. The CDR3 DNA follows: TGTGCCAGCAGCCATCGAATAAGAACGAACACCGGGGAGCTGTTTTTT.

This clonotype has a handful of counts. The chain links TRBV15 to TRBJ2-7; tentatively, D is TRBD2 (6 bases). In germline, CDR1 is LNHNV, CDR2 YYDKDF (reference sequence). Deletions cut 5 bases from V and 2 bases from J, with 19 bases between. The CDR3 totals 16 residues. As DNA, the CDR3 is TGTGCCACCAGCTCCATTGGGGGGACGTCTACCTACGAGCAGTACTTC. Translating it yields CATSSIGGTSTYEQYF.

This clonotype was recorded at least ten times. V usage is TRBV4-1 and J usage is TRBJ1-5, with 8 nucleotides matching TRBD1. The germline V gene encodes CDR1 MGHRA and CDR2 YSYEKL. CDR3 length equals 16 residues. V gave up 6 bases and J gave up 7 bases; unmatched junction bases: 14. The CDR3 sequence is CASSPTGGQGSQPQHF. CDR3 DNA: TGCGCCAGCAGTCCTACCGGTGGACAGGGCAGCCAGCCCCAGCATTTT.

This clonotype appeared a few times. This sequence joins TRBV18 and TRBJ2-3, with D hard to call. This CDR3 has 11 amino acids. The V end was cut by 6 bases, the J end by 2 bases, with 3 bases between. CDR1 is KGHSH, CDR2 LQKENI, per germline. The CDR3 DNA follows: TGTGCCAGCTCCACCACAGATACGCAGTATTTT. Its protein product is CASSTTDTQYF.

The rearrangement links TRBV29-1 to TRBJ1-1; 11 bases map to TRBD1. Germline V gene sequence: CDR1 SQVTM, CDR2 ANQGSEA. After removal of 7 bases from V and 2 bases from J, the junction contained 6 bases not matched to a gene. The CDR3 loop spans 14 amino acids. The CDR3 region has the DNA TGCAGCGCCAGGACAGGGGGCAGCAACACTGAAGCTTTCTTT. Its translation is CSARTGGSNTEAFF. Full variable domain (remainder filled in from reference TRBV29-1 and TRBJ1-1): SAVISQKPSRDICQRGTSLTIQCQVDSQVTMMFWYRQQPGQSLTLIATANQGSEATYESGFVIDKFPISRPNLTFSTLTVSNMSPEDSSIYLCSARTGGSNTEAFFGQGTRLTVV.

This sequence joins TRBV19 and TRBJ2-1; the D gene is possibly TRBD2 (7 bases). V was shortened by 3 bases and J by 6 bases, with 12 bases between the two germline ends. The CDR3 covers 14 residues. CDR1 LNHDA and CDR2 SQIVND come from the germline V gene (reference sequence). CDR3: CASSIGGPGNEQFF. The CDR3 DNA reads as TGTGCCAGTAGTATCGGGGGGCCGGGCAATGAGCAGTTCTTC.

The rearrangement links TRBV20-1 to TRBJ1-1; the D gene is possibly TRBD1 (6 bases). The CDR3 runs to 15 residues. V lost 3 bases and J 0 bases, leaving 14 bases between the germline ends. Germline CDR1 DFQATT, CDR2 SNEGSKA (reference sequence). CDR3 in DNA: TGCAGTGCTAGCGGGGGGGCCGATATGAACACTGAAGCTTTCTTT. This codes for CSASGGADMNTEAFF.